The rows below give T cell receptor beta chains drawn from one sample of a study of T cells in Graves' hyperthyroidism and ophthalmopathy. TCRdb independently ran MiXCR on the multiplex PCR reads; one entry per CDR3 protein. The profile covers about 580,000 distinct CDR3 sequences, with more than 45% appearing a single time and about 8.3% taken by the ten largest. Sequencing was done on a sample of peripheral blood or thyroid tissue (not recorded which). Every receptor here comes from a young woman with Graves' hyperthyroidism. CDR3s include the opening cysteine and the closing phenylalanine or tryptophan. The order of the fields is J gene, D gene, V gene, clone size, CDR3 protein, CDR3 DNA. The D gene is left open where the match is weak. Rows give clone size only sometimes, using once, few, many, or a class for an expanded clone.

>TRBJ1-2|TRBD1|TRBV10-3|many
CAIKIDREENYGYTF
TGTGCCATCAAGATAGACAGGGAGGAGAACTATGGCTACACCTTC
>TRBJ1-2|TRBD1|TRBV9|few
CASSVGIGDRGEDGYTF
TGTGCCAGCAGCGTAGGTATCGGGGACAGGGGTGAAGATGGCTACACCTTC
>TRBJ1-1|TRBD1|TRBV29-1|-
CSARTGTEAFF
TGCAGCGCGCGGACAGGGACTGAAGCTTTCTTT
>TRBJ2-7|TRBD2|TRBV20-1|many
CSARDSLAGGSQYF
TGCAGTGCTAGAGATTCACTAGCGGGTGGGTCGCAGTACTTC
>TRBJ2-3|TRBD2|TRBV24-1|-
CATSDLVAGSTDTQYF
TGTGCCACCAGTGATTTGGTAGCGGGGTCCACAGATACGCAGTATTTT
>TRBJ1-2|TRBD1|TRBV7-8|many
CASSLVGTGDYGYTF
TGTGCCAGCAGCTTAGTTGGGACAGGGGACTATGGCTACACCTTC
>TRBJ2-5|-|TRBV7-9|-
CASSQFAQETQNF
TGTGCCAGCAGCCAATTTGCCCAAGAGACCCAGAACTTC
>TRBJ2-1|TRBD2|TRBV24-1|-
CATSLAGTGNEQFF
TGTGCCACCAGTCTAGCGGGAACGGGGAATGAGCAGTTCTTC
>TRBJ1-5|TRBD1|TRBV20-1|-
CSASGTDNQPQHF
TGCAGTGCTAGCGGGACAGACAATCAGCCCCAGCATTTT
>TRBJ2-7|TRBD1|TRBV20-1|-
CSARAVTGGFDEQYF
TGCAGTGCCAGAGCGGTGACAGGGGGATTCGACGAGCAGTACTTC
>TRBJ1-1|-|TRBV2|-
CASSRRASGSYNEAFF
TGTGCCAGCAGTCGCCGGGCTAGCGGATCCTACAATGAAGCTTTCTTT
>TRBJ2-3|TRBD2|TRBV7-6|-
CASSQVWERDTDTQYF
TGTGCCAGCAGCCAAGTCTGGGAGCGGGACACAGATACGCAGTATTTT
>TRBJ1-5|-|TRBV2|-
CSSSFGDNQPQHF
TGTTCCAGCAGTTTCGGGGACAATCAGCCCCAGCATTTT
>TRBJ1-5|-|TRBV7-8|many
CASSFGRGYNQPQHF
TGTGCCAGCAGCTTTGGCAGGGGATATAATCAGCCCCAGCATTTT
>TRBJ1-5|-|TRBV14|many
CASSPGPYQPQHF
TGTGCCAGCAGCCCGGGACCGTATCAGCCCCAGCATTTT
>TRBJ1-5|-|TRBV12-3/TRBV12-4|few
CASSLSSTRQPQHF
TGTGCCAGCAGTTTATCCTCAACCAGGCAGCCCCAGCATTTT
>TRBJ2-1|TRBD2|TRBV7-2|-
CASTFSGSVQFF
TGTGCCAGCACCTTTAGCGGGAGTGTGCAGTTCTTC
>TRBJ2-5|TRBD1|TRBV5-4|-
CASSPGQGAEAYQETQYF
TGTGCCAGCAGCCCCGGACAGGGGGCTGAAGCTTACCAAGAGACCCAGTACTTC
>TRBJ1-2|TRBD1|TRBV6-1|-
CAISDPSGGYGYTF
TGTGCCATCAGTGACCCCTCAGGGGGCTATGGCTACACCTTC
>TRBJ1-2|-|TRBV20-1|-
CSYSPYHLNYGYTF
TGCAGTTACTCCCCCTACCACCTAAACTATGGCTACACCTTC
>TRBJ1-2|TRBD1|TRBV10-3|-
CATGRTGGNYGYTF
TGTGCCACCGGGAGGACAGGGGGTAACTATGGCTACACCTTC
>TRBJ2-5|-|TRBV2|-
CASSAGGKETQYF
TGTGCCAGCAGTGCAGGCGGCAAAGAGACCCAGTACTTC
>TRBJ1-4|-|TRBV9|-
CASSEGGHNEKLFF
TGTGCCAGCAGCGAGGGGGGCCATAATGAAAAACTGTTTTTT
>TRBJ2-6|TRBD1|TRBV9|-
CASSATDRGVTEAF
TGTGCCAGCAGTGCTACCGACAGGGGTGTTACTGAAGCTTTC
>TRBJ2-7|TRBD2|TRBV7-8|-
CASSLETSGNEQYF
TGTGCCAGCAGCTTAGAGACTAGCGGCAATGAGCAGTACTTC
>TRBJ2-7|-|TRBV4-1|many
CASSRKGQDHEQYF
TGCGCCAGCAGTCGAAAGGGGCAGGATCACGAGCAGTACTTC